This entry is about one TCR beta chain. With 8 bases removed from V and 6 bases from J, the gap between germline ends came to 11 bases. Germline V gene data show CDR1 as SNHLY and CDR2 as FYNNEI. CDR3 length equals 12 residues. The record originates from a study of blood T cell repertoires in COVID-19. Study information: In each case, the material was cDNA or gDNA derived from T cells, B-cell-depleted T cells, or PBMCs.

Participants were aged about 18 to 90 years, lived in roughly 25 US areas, and enrolled virtually. Participant reports of clinical history set cohort assignment. Sequenced by immunoSEQ multiplex PCR; TCRdb stores in-frame clones only, minus some. Among about 250,000 clones, approximately 89% were seen once, and the ten largest hold about 4%. This TCR was sampled from a woman aged 30 to 39 with acute COVID-19. Sequencing was carried out using PBMCs or T cells enriched from blood (not recorded which). The J gene is TRBJ1-5, the V gene TRBV2; TRBD1 is a possible D gene (5 bases). The CDR3 DNA sequence: TGTGCCAGCCTCAGGGAAGGTCAGCCCCAGCATTTT. It specifies CASLREGQPQHF. Full variable domain (missing parts from reference TRBV2 and TRBJ1-5): EPEVTQTPSHQVTQMGQEVILRCVPISNHLYFYWYRQILGQKVEFLVSFYNNEISEKSEIFDDQFSVERPDGSNFTLKIRSTKLEDSAMYFCASLREGQPQHFGDGTRLSIL.